One sample yielded the 5 T cell receptor beta chains listed below, sequenced in a study of cytomegalovirus exposure and HLA in healthy donors. Primers for the PCR totalled 60 Vbeta and 13 Jbeta. Sequencing was performed with immunoSEQ multiplex PCR; in TCRdb, only in-frame clones are kept and a portion is missing. The sample includes tens of thousands of clones, 9.5% to 13% of them seen just once. The sample taken for sequencing was PBMCs. Every receptor here comes from a man aged 55 to 70 in good health and CMV-seropositive.

A few counts support this clone. The V call is TRBV28, the J call TRBJ1-2; TRBD1 matches 8 bases. This CDR3 is 14 amino acids long. CDR1 and CDR2 (germline): MDHEN, SYDVKM. Germline trimming cut 3 bases from V and 7 bases from J; bases unmatched to any gene: 7. The CDR3 bases are TGTGCCAGCAGTTTGAGTTCAGGGGGCGGTGGCTACACCTTC. Its translation: CASSLSSGGGGYTF.

This clone has more than one count but fewer than ten. The V and J genes are TRBV11-3 and TRBJ2-7; TRBD2 matches 9 bases. The length of the CDR3 is 14 residues. The V gene's germline CDR1 is SGHNT and CDR2 YENEEA. Losses at the gene ends were 5 bases for V and 5 bases for J; bases not matched to a gene: 7. CDR3 in amino acids: CASSMGLAGNEQYF. The CDR3 coding sequence is TGTGCCAGCAGCATGGGACTAGCAGGGAACGAGCAGTACTTC.

The chain uses TRBV7-2 and TRBJ1-5; TRBD1 is a possible D gene (6 bases). With 5 bases removed from V and 2 bases from J, the gap between germline ends came to 13 bases. CDR3 length: 15 residues. Germline V gene lookup returns CDR1 SGHTA and CDR2 FQGNSA. The CDR3 DNA sequence: TGTGCCAGCAGCCCAATGGCAGGGGGCAATCAGCCCCAGCATTTT. It specifies CASSPMAGGNQPQHF.

The rearrangement joins TRBV6-5 to TRBJ2-3, with 13 positions matching TRBD2. Germline assignment: CDR1 MNHEY and CDR2 SVGAGI. The J segment lost 5 bases and the V segment lost 2 bases, leaving 1 base of the junction unmatched. This CDR3 is built from 15 residues. The CDR3 here is CASSYRLAGGDTQYF. The CDR3, as DNA: TGTGCCAGCAGTTACAGACTAGCGGGAGGAGATACGCAGTATTTT.

There are a few counts of this clone. The rearrangement uses TRBV7-8 and TRBJ1-5, with no clear D. This CDR3 has 12 amino acids. Trimming took off 8 bases at V and 7 bases at J, with 12 bases between the two ends. The germline V gene has CDR1 SGHVS and CDR2 FQNEAQ. Here the CDR3 DNA reads TGTGCCAGCGGGGAGGATTACCAGCCCCAGCATTTT. Its translation: CASGEDYQPQHF. The full variable domain, its missing parts supplied by reference TRBV7-8 and TRBJ1-5, is GAGVSQSPRYKVAKRGQDVALRCDPISGHVSLFWYQQALGQGPEFLTYFQNEAQLDKSGLPSDRFFAERPEGSVSTLKIQRTQQEDSAVYLCASGEDYQPQHFGDGTRLSIL.